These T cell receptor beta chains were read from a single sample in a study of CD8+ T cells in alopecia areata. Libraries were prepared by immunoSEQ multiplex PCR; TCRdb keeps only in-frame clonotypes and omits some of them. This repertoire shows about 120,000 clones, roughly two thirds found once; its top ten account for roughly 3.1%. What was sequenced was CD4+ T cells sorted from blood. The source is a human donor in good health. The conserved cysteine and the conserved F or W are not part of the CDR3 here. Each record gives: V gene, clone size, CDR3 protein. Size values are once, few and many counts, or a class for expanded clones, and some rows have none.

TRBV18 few ASSSDANTEAF
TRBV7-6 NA ASSPSRGHEQF
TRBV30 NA AAVPPGYGYT
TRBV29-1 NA SVRTGTEAF
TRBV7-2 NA ASSLGDPRETQY
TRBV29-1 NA SVAKRGGEAGANVLT
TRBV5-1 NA ASSLRSGASYEQY
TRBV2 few ASKGFLAGGTDTQY
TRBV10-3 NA AISDTGTSTDTQY
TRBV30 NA AWSVRGGTGGLSYYEQY
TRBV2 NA ASELYQETQY
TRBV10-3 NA AISDKAGVNTEAF
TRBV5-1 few ASSLSTDQPQH
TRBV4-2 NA ASSQRDRAYEQY
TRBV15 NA ATSRASVF
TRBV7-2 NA ASSLMTGAEQPQH
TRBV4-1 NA ASSQATAGANVLT
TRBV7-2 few ASSSGGTYEQY
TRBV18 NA ASSPEQREKLF
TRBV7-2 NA ASSPRGLAKGSEQF
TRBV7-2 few ASSVGTSGGYEQY
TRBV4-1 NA ASSRSKGSQPQH
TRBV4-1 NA ASSQASKGIYGYT
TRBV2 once ASSEGWQGAGEQY
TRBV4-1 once ASSPDGVYEQY
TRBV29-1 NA SGKGAGDTQY
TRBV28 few ASSPVGEMGTEAF
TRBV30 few AWSSGFSYEQY
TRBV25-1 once ASSDPGFLGYT
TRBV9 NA ASSTGTSRDTQY
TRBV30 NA AWSGAETQY
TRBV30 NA AWSRGHRNYGYT
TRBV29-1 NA SVPAGDTDTQY
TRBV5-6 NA ASSLDRVGANVLT
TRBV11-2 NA ASSRGIAAYQETQY
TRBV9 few ASSVVGRESNEQF
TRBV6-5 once ASRSDRSKLF
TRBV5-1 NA ASSLLGANTEAF
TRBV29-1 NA SARGAAGRLNTEAF
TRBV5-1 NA ASSDRGDYNEQF
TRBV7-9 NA ASSRGQGAYEQY
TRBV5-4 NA ASRTQDTQETQY
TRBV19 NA ASSTGSYEQY
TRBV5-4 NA ASQGLSTDTQY
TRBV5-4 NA ASSQGGGRNTGELF